This TCR beta chain was documented in a study of T-cell reconstitution after alpha-beta-depleted transplantation in children. The library targeted TCRbeta and was prepared with unique molecular identifiers. TCRdb reprocessed the PCR reads with MiXCR, giving one entry per CDR3 protein. This table holds about 540,000 distinct CDR3 sequences, about 16% found once. CDR1 is SGHRS, CDR2 YFSETQ, per germline. After removal of 4 bases from V and 1 base from J, the junction contained 16 bases not matched to a gene. The length of the CDR3 is 19 residues. The clonotype was recovered from a human donor who donated a stem cell graft to a child with acute lymphoblastic leukemia. This chain connects TRBV5-1 to TRBJ2-2; TRBD2 matches 7 bases. This material consisted of PBMCs from the stem cell graft donor, taken from the stem cell graft. The CDR3 coding sequence is TGCGCCAGCAGCCCCCCTGTTCGCTCTAGCGGAAGGAACACCGGGGAGCTGTTTTTT. Amino acid sequence: CASSPPVRSSGRNTGELFF.